A single sample gave rise to the 23 T cell receptor beta chains below, sequenced in a study of shared clonotypes between healthy human individuals (dated by TCRdb to 2020 to 2021). Library preparation used the immunoSEQ multiplex PCR assay. Imported from immuneACCESS, the table was reduced by TCRdb to in-frame sequences with V and J called. These copies leave out some clones; in studies compared against another copy, an unresolved V gene accounts for under half, and the cause of the remainder is not known. Present in this sample are about 480,000 clones, about 79% of which were seen just once. Clones ranked in the top ten supply 9.5% to 15% of the sample. Sequenced: PBMCs. These receptors all come from a woman between 40 and 50 years old in good health. Some clones in this sample may be carry-over from other donors' samples.

This clone was observed once. J is TRBJ2-2 and V is TRBV6-4; D is possibly TRBD2 (6 bases). Germline CDR1 and CDR2: MRHNA and SNTAGT. This CDR3 comprises 14 residues. Trimming removed 4 bases from V and 4 bases from J, with 10 bases in between. As DNA, the CDR3 is TGTGCCAGCAGTGTCTTGGGGGGCACCGGGGAGCTGTTTTTT. Translation: CASSVLGGTGELFF.

This clone was seen a single time. This sequence joins TRBV6-1 and TRBJ2-1, with 7 positions matching TRBD2. The V gene end was trimmed by 6 bases and the J gene end by 5 bases; junction bases not matched to a gene: 10. This CDR3 comprises 15 residues. Germline CDR1 MNHNS, CDR2 SASEGT. This chain's CDR3 is CASRAGTTSDNEQFF. The DNA for the CDR3 is TGTGCCAGCAGGGCCGGGACTACCTCTGACAATGAGCAGTTCTTC.

This CDR3 reads CAWSARGTDTQYF. The CDR3 DNA reads as TGTGCCTGGAGTGCCAGAGGTACAGATACGCAGTATTTT. The rearrangement uses TRBV30 and TRBJ2-3, with D unclear. CDR1 is GTSNPN and CDR2 is SVGIG in the germline V gene (reference sequence). V lost 1 base, J lost 3 bases, and 8 bases lay in between. The CDR3 consists of 13 residues.

The rearrangement uses TRBV28 and TRBJ2-6; 7 bases map to TRBD1. With 5 bases clipped from V and 0 bases from J, the junction kept 7 bases outside the gene matches. The V gene's germline CDR1 is MDHEN and CDR2 SYDVKM. CDR3 length equals 17 residues. The CDR3 DNA is TGTGCCAGCAGTCCCCGGACAGGCCGCTCTGGGGCCAACGTCCTGACTTTC. Its protein is CASSPRTGRSGANVLTF.

The CDR3 region is CSGLAGEQYF. CDR3 bases: TGCAGCGGACTAGCGGGCGAGCAGTACTTC. This chain joins TRBV29-1 and TRBJ2-7; 10 bases map to TRBD2. Germline CDR1 is SQVTM and CDR2 is ANQGSEA. J gave up 6 bases and V 7 bases, and 0 bases lay outside the gene matches. The CDR3 consists of 10 residues.

The gene calls are TRBV14 and TRBJ1-4, with D perhaps TRBD1 (6 bases). In germline, CDR1 is SGHDN, CDR2 FVKESK. V was cut by 1 base and J by 7 bases, with 16 bases left in between. The CDR3 is 16 amino acids. This chain's CDR3 is CASSQAFRGGVEKLFF. The CDR3 region has the DNA TGTGCCAGCAGCCAAGCATTCCGGGGGGGCGTTGAAAAACTGTTTTTT.

The rearrangement uses TRBV6-5 and TRBJ2-5; 10 nucleotides agree with TRBD2. Judging by the DNA end, TRBJ2-7 fits better; the J call may be wrong. Germline lookup yields CDR1 MNHEY and CDR2 SVGAGI. CDR3 length: 16 residues. CDR3 nucleotides: TGTGCCAGCAGTTACACGGCTAGCGGGAGCTCCTACGAGCAGTACTTC. Translating it yields CASSYTASGSSYEQYF.

Comment on this clone: This may be a read error: a much more frequent sequence differs by one nucleotide. The sample contains more than one DNA sequence encoding this CDR3. The chain combines TRBV28 with TRBJ1-2; D is perhaps TRBD1 (5 bases). CDR1 is MDHEN, CDR2 SYDVKM, per germline. V was cut by 5 bases and J by 6 bases, with 19 bases left in between. The length of the CDR3 is 15 residues. The CDR3 bases are TGTGCCAGCAGTCCCTACCGGGACGGCCTAAATGGCTACACCTTC. Encoded protein: CASSPYRDGLNGYTF.

The V gene is TRBV7-9, the J gene TRBJ2-3, with 7 nucleotides matching TRBD2. After removal of 6 bases from V and 8 bases from J, the junction contained 14 bases not matched to a gene. The CDR3 loop spans 15 amino acids. CDR1 is SEHNR and CDR2 is FQNEAQ in the germline V gene (reference sequence). The CDR3 DNA sequence: TGTGCCAGCAGGGCCGGGACTACCCAGCGGGGTACGCAGTATTTT. As protein: CASRAGTTQRGTQYF. Supplemented by reference TRBV7-9 and TRBJ2-3, the full variable domain reads DTGVSQNPRHKITKRGQNVTFRCDPISEHNRLYWYRQTLGQGPEFLTYFQNEAQLEKSRLLSDRFSAERPKGSFSTLEIQRTEQGDSAMYLCASRAGTTQRGTQYFGPGTRLTVL.

A few counts support this clone. The V and J genes are TRBV4-1 and TRBJ1-5; D might be TRBD1 (5 bases). Per germline, CDR1 MGHRA and CDR2 YSYEKL. The CDR3 runs 16 residues. The germline V and J ends were trimmed by 3 bases and 7 bases, with 19 bases remaining between them. The CDR3 nucleotides read TGCGCCAGCAGCCAGGACCCGGGACGCCCACAGCAGCCCCAGCATTTT. Amino acids: CASSQDPGRPQQPQHF.

The gene calls are TRBV10-2 and TRBJ2-5, with 9 positions matching TRBD1. J gave up 3 bases and V 7 bases, and 6 bases lay outside the gene matches. Germline lookup yields CDR1 WSHSY and CDR2 SAAADI. The CDR3 is 14 residues long. The CDR3 DNA sequence: TGCGCCAGCATGGCGACAGGGGGGGAAGAGACCCAGTACTTC. Residues: CASMATGGEETQYF.

This sequence joins TRBV29-1 and TRBJ2-7, with no clear D. Germline CDR1 is SQVTM and CDR2 is ANQGSEA. V was pared by 6 bases and J by 4 bases, with 10 bases between. The CDR3 sequence is 11 residues long. CDR3 bases: TGCAGCGTCCTCTCGGAATACGAGCAGTACTTC. Protein sequence: CSVLSEYEQYF.

This clone was recorded a few times. The rearrangement joins TRBV5-6 to TRBJ1-1; D uncertain. The CDR3 runs 13 residues. In germline, CDR1 is SGHDT, CDR2 YYEEEE. V lost 8 bases, J lost 3 bases, and 14 bases lay in between. The CDR3 bases are TGTGCCAGGAAAAGGGAGGGCTACACTGAAGCTTTCTTT. Translating gives CARKREGYTEAFF.

CDR3 bases: TGCGCCAGCAGTGACCCAACGACAGGGCGGCATGAGCAGTTCTTC. Amino acid sequence: CASSDPTTGRHEQFF. The chain combines TRBV10-2 with TRBJ2-1, with 7 bases identical to TRBD1. The CDR3 is 15 amino acids. Trimming took 3 bases from V and 8 from J; bases not matched to a gene: 10. Germline CDR1 and CDR2: WSHSY and SAAADI.

This rearrangement joins TRBV7-3 to TRBJ2-1; TRBD2 matches at 10 bases. The CDR3 loop spans 19 amino acids. The V gene's germline CDR1 is SGHTA and CDR2 FQGTGA. V trimming: 4 bases; J trimming: 0 bases; junction bases outside the gene matches: 12. The DNA for the CDR3 is TGTGCCAGCAGCTCCCATTCCCTAGCGGGAGCCGGCTCCTACAATGAGCAGTTCTTC. It yields the protein CASSSHSLAGAGSYNEQFF.

The J gene is TRBJ2-2, the V gene TRBV6-1; D not certain. V was cut by 2 bases and J by 6 bases, with 13 bases left in between. This CDR3 has 15 amino acids. The germline V gene encodes CDR1 MNHNS and CDR2 SASEGT. The CDR3 DNA follows: TGTGCCAGCAGTGAAATTCTTGGGATCGCCGGGGAGCTGTTTTTT. Amino acids: CASSEILGIAGELFF.

There are a few counts of this clone. V is TRBV28 and J is TRBJ1-1; unclear D gene. The CDR3 has 15 residues. Germline V lookup: CDR1 MDHEN, CDR2 SYDVKM. V was shortened by 3 bases and J by 1 base, with 12 bases between the two germline ends. In nucleotides, the CDR3 is TGTGCCAGCAGTTTTCGGAGCCGGAGGAACACTGAAGCTTTCTTT. This encodes CASSFRSRRNTEAFF. Variable domain in full (rest from reference TRBV28 and TRBJ1-1): DVKVTQSSRYLVKRTGEKVFLECVQDMDHENMFWYRQDPGLGLRLIYFSYDVKMKEKGDIPEGYSVSREKKERFSLILESASTNQTSMYLCASSFRSRRNTEAFFGQGTRLTVV.

J is TRBJ1-6 and V is TRBV2; D remains ambiguous. The germline V and J ends were trimmed by 9 bases and 7 bases, with 13 bases remaining between them. Germline V CDR1 and CDR2: SNHLY, FYNNEI. The CDR3 consists of 13 residues. The CDR3 region is CARATDPNSPLHF. The CDR3 region has the DNA TGTGCCAGGGCAACTGACCCCAATTCACCCCTCCACTTT.

The chain recombines TRBV9 with TRBJ2-5; D gene ambiguous. The V end lost 4 bases, the J end lost 4 bases, and 11 bases lay between the germline ends. This CDR3 comprises 13 residues. Looked up from germline, CDR1 is SGDLS and CDR2 is YYNGEE. DNA for the CDR3: TGTGCCAGCAGCTCAACCCGGACAGAGACCCAGTACTTC. Its protein product is CASSSTRTETQYF.

This clone was counted only a few times. V usage is TRBV7-3 and J usage is TRBJ2-6; D is unresolved. The V gene lost 4 bases and the J gene lost 0 bases, with 10 bases spanning the gap. Germline CDR1 and CDR2: SGHTA and FQGTGA. CDR3 length: 16 residues. DNA for the CDR3: TGTGCCAGCAGCTCGCAAGGGCTCTCTGGGGCCAACGTCCTGACTTTC. Its protein product is CASSSQGLSGANVLTF.

The chain recombines TRBV11-2 with TRBJ2-3; D perhaps matches TRBD1 (6 bases). Germline lookup yields CDR1 SGHAT and CDR2 FQNNGV. V was pared by 6 bases and J by 2 bases, with 12 bases between. The CDR3 has 14 amino acids. CDR3 DNA: TGTGCCAGCAGGAGGGACAATCCCACAGATACGCAGTATTTT. It encodes CASRRDNPTDTQYF.

The V call is TRBV14, the J call TRBJ2-3; 8 bases map to TRBD2. CDR3 size: 15 residues. V shed 0 bases and J 2 bases; nucleotides not matched to a gene: 1. The germline CDR1 and CDR2 sequences are SGHDN and FVKESK. Here the CDR3 reads CASSQELADTDTQYF. CDR3 nucleotide sequence: TGTGCCAGCAGCCAAGAACTAGCGGACACAGATACGCAGTATTTT.

The rearrangement uses TRBV27 and TRBJ2-1; D gene uncertain. The germline V and J ends were trimmed by 6 bases and 6 bases, with 12 bases remaining between them. Germline V gene sequence: CDR1 MNHEY, CDR2 SMNVEV (reference sequence). The CDR3 is made up of 13 amino acids. The CDR3, as DNA: TGTGCCAGCAGGCTATACGGCGGCAATGAGCAGTTCTTC. It yields the protein CASRLYGGNEQFF.